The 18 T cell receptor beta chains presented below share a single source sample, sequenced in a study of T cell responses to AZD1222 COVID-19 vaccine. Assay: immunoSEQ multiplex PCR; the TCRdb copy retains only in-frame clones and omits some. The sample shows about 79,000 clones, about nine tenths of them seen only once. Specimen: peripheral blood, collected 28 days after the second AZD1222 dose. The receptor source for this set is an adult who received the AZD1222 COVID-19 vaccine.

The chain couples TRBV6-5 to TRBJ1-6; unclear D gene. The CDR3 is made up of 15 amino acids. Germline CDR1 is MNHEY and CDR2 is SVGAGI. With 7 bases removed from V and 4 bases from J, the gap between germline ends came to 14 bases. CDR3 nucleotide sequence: TGTGCCAGCACCCAGTCAAGGGCTTATAATTCACCCCTCCACTTT. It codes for CASTQSRAYNSPLHF.

The CDR3: CASSPGQVNSYEQYF. CDR3 nucleotide sequence: TGCGCCAGCAGCCCGGGACAGGTGAACTCCTACGAGCAGTACTTC. The rearrangement links TRBV5-1 to TRBJ2-7, with 8 bases aligning to TRBD1. V shed 4 bases, J shed 0 bases, and the junction held 6 bases outside the gene matches. The CDR3 is 15 amino acids. Looked up from germline, CDR1 is SGHRS and CDR2 is YFSETQ.

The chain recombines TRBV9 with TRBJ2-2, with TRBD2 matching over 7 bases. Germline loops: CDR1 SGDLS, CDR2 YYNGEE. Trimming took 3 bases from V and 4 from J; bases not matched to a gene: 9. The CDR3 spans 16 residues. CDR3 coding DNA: TGTGCCAGCAGCGCACTAGGACTAGTTGGCACCGGGGAGCTGTTTTTT. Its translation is CASSALGLVGTGELFF.

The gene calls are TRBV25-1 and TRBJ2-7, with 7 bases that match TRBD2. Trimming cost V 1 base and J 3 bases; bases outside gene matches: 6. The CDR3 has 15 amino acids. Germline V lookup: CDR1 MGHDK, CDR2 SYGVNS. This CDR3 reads CASSEWGGSVYEQYF. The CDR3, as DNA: TGTGCCAGCAGTGAATGGGGGGGATCCGTCTACGAGCAGTACTTC.

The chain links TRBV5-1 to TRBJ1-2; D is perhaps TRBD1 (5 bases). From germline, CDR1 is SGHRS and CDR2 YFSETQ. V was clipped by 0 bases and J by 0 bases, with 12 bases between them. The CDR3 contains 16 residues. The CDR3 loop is CASSLVVQGANYGYTF. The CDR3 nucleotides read TGCGCCAGCAGCTTGGTGGTGCAGGGCGCTAACTATGGCTACACCTTC. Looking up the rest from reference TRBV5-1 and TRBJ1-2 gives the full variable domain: KAGVTQTPRYLIKTRGQQVTLSCSPISGHRSVSWYQQTPGQGLQFLFEYFSETQRNKGNFPGRFSGRQFSNSRSEMNVSTLELGDSALYLCASSLVVQGANYGYTFGSGTRLTVV.

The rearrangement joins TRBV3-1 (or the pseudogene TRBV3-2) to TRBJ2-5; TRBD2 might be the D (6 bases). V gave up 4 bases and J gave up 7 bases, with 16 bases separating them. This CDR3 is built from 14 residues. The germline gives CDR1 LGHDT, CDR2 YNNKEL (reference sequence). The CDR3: CASSRGLVGGTQYF. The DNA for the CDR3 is TGTGCCAGCAGCCGAGGACTGGTCGGGGGGACCCAGTACTTC.

CDR3 sequence reads: CASSQEPIATGNTIYF. The CDR3 bases are TGCGCCAGCAGCCAAGAGCCTATAGCTACTGGAAACACCATATATTTT. The J gene is TRBJ1-3, the V gene TRBV4-1; D call uncertain. Germline lookup yields CDR1 MGHRA and CDR2 YSYEKL. Between the trimmed V and J ends, which lost 0 bases and 2 bases, there was a span of 11 bases. CDR3 size: 16 residues.

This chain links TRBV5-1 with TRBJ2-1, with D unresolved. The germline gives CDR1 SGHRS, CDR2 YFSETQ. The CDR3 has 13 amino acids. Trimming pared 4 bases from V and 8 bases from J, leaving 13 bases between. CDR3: CASSLTFVDEQFF. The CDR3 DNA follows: TGCGCCAGCAGCCTTACGTTCGTGGATGAGCAGTTCTTC.

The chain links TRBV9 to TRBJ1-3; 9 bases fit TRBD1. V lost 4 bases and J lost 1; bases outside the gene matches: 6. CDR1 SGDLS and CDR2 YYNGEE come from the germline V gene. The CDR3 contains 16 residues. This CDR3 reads CASSLQGAESGNTIYF. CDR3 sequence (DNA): TGTGCCAGCAGCTTACAGGGGGCAGAATCTGGAAACACCATATATTTT.

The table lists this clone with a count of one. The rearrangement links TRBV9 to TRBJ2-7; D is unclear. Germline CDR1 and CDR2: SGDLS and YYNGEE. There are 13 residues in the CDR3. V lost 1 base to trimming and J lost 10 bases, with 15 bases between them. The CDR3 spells CASSVSSEQLQYF. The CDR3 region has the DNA TGTGCCAGCAGCGTAAGCTCGGAACAGTTACAGTACTTC.

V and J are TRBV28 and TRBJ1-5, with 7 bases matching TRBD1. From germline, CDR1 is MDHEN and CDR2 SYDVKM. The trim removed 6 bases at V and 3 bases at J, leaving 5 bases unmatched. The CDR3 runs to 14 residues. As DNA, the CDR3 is TGTGCCAGCAGACAGGGACAGCCCAATCAGCCCCAGCATTTT. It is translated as CASRQGQPNQPQHF. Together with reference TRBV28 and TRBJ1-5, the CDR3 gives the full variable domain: DVKVTQSSRYLVKRTGEKVFLECVQDMDHENMFWYRQDPGLGLRLIYFSYDVKMKEKGDIPEGYSVSREKKERFSLILESASTNQTSMYLCASRQGQPNQPQHFGDGTRLSIL.

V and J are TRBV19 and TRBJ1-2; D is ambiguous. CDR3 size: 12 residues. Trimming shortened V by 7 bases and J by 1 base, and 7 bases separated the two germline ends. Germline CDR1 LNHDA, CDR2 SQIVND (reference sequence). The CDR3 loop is CASNRNNYGYTF. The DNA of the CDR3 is TGTGCCAGTAATAGAAATAACTATGGCTACACCTTC.

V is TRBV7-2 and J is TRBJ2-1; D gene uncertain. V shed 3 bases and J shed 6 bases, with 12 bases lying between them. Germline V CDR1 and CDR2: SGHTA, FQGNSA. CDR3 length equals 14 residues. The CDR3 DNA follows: TGTGCCAGCAGCTTCTCCGTCCAATCCAATGAGCAGTTCTTC. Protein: CASSFSVQSNEQFF. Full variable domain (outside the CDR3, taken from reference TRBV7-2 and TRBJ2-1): GAGVSQSPSNKVTEKGKDVELRCDPISGHTALYWYRQSLGQGLEFLIYFQGNSAPDKSGLPSDRFSAERTGGSVSTLTIQRTQQEDSAVYLCASSFSVQSNEQFFGPGTRLTVL.

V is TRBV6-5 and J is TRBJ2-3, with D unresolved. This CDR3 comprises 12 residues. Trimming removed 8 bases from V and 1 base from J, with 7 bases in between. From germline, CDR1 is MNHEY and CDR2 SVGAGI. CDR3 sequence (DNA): TGTGCCAGCGGCTGGGGCACAGATACGCAGTATTTT. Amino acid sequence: CASGWGTDTQYF.

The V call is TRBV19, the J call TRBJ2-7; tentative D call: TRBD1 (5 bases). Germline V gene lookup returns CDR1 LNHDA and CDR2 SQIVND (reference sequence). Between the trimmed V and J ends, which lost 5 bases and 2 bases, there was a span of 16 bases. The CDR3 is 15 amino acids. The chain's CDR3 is CASSDDLQGPYEQYF. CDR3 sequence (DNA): TGTGCCAGTAGTGACGACCTGCAGGGCCCCTACGAGCAGTACTTC.

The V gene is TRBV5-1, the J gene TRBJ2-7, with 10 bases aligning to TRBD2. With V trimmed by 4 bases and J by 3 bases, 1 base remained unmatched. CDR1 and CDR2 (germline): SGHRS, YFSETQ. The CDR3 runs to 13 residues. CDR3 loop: CASSEREGYEQYF. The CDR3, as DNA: TGCGCCAGCAGCGAGCGGGAGGGCTACGAGCAGTACTTC.

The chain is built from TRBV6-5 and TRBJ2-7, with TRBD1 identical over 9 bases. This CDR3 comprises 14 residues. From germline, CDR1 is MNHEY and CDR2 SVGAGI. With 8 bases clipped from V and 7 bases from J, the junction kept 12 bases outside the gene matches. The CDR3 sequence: CASLSGTGRGEQYF. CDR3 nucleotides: TGTGCCAGCCTATCCGGGACAGGGAGGGGGGAGCAGTACTTC.

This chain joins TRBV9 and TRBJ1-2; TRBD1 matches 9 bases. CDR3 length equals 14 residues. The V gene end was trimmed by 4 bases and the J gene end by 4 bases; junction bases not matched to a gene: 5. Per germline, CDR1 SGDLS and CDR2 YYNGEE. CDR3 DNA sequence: TGTGCCAGCAGCATACAGGGGGCTAGCTATGGCTACACCTTC. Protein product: CASSIQGASYGYTF.